This T cell receptor beta chain emerged from a study of cytomegalovirus exposure and HLA in healthy donors (dated by TCRdb to 2017 to 2019). Describing the broader study: In an earlier analysis of approximately 640 of the donors, 250 to 350 Gb of sequence data and some 100 million unique TCR beta sequences from about 190 million T cells were reported. About 330 gigabases of sequencing data and around 85 million unique TCR sequences made up an early release that covered approximately 700 HLA-typed donors. Of the 300 to 500 genotyped donors, 70% to 90% were placed in the genetic ancestry cluster associated with self-reported Caucasian donors. The study aimed to test whether cataloging public T cell receptors could reveal signatures of past pathogen exposure. Using immunosequencing, the study profiled T cell repertoires from 550 to 750 subjects and related those repertoires to cytomegalovirus serostatus. A separate validation cohort of 100 to 150 different subjects was used in addition to the roughly 670-subject first cohort. To predict cytomegalovirus infection status, the study combined high-throughput TCR immunosequencing, statistical association of individual TCRs with disease status, and machine learning. A later analysis re-analyzed previously published TCR beta repertoires from roughly 690 donors and added high-resolution HLA genotyping to study TCR occurrence patterns. The later analysis used no new phenotypic data to find candidate immune exposures, relying instead on TCR beta sequences and their occurrence across donors. An earlier analysis of about 600 of the donors used high-throughput TCR beta sequencing to judge whether each TCR beta V gene segment behaved as functional or pseudogenic. Alongside the repertoire data, information on donor age, sex, ethnicity and CMV serostatus was compiled. In a later genetic analysis, genome-wide SNP genotypes for about 65% of the 666 donors were used, and that subset was treated as a discovery cohort. Every repertoire in the discovery cohort had been generated on one and the same sequencing platform. Both class I and class II loci were covered by HLA typing, at four-digit resolution. Typing coverage varied by locus: roughly 620-640 donors for A, B, C, DRB1 and DQB1; more than 500 for DQA1; more than 600 for DPA1; more than 450 for DPB1. Roughly 5 DR-DQ haplotypes were handled as single units for association and clustering, since linkage in the cohort was strong. Among roughly 370 genotyped donors of the cohort, an average of approximately 240,000 unique TCR beta nucleotide sequences were sequenced per donor, around 20% of them non-productive. What the work shows at the level of the full study, not this receptor alone: This cohort had only TCR beta chains sequenced, and the lack of alpha or paired-chain data limited which features could be detected. A cluster of highly shared sequence variants was judged likely to represent a technical artifact of the sequencing pipeline. An earlier analysis of around 600 of the donors showed that most TCR beta V segments appeared in productive rearrangements either about 87% or about 30% of the time, which broadly matched IMGT annotations. In a later analysis, TCR association rates were found to vary across HLA loci, with the most associated TCRs seen for DRB1 alleles and the fewest for HLA-C alleles. Roughly uniform sequencing depth across donors was assumed in presence/absence analyses, although this assumption may not hold. The only immune exposure information available for the cohort was CMV serostatus. In a later analysis, several top co-occurrence clusters were reported to appear linked to parvovirus B19, influenza, CMV and Epstein-Barr virus. When HLA alleles, especially DR and DQ, strongly co-occurred, attributing TCR associations to individual alleles was difficult. Linkage disequilibrium might explain the correlated functional status among segregating V segments, but an unknown experimental factor could not be ruled out. In vitro tests confirmed that a few of the cytomegalovirus-associated TCR beta chains recognize cytomegalovirus antigens. Compared with equally common non-associated chains, HLA-associated TCR beta chains in a later analysis were more clonally expanded and had lower generation probabilities. According to a later analysis, most CMV-associated TCR beta chains appeared to be HLA-restricted, and the HLA associations seemed to be driven largely by CMV exposure. Most TCR sequences were observed very rarely across donors, whereas some public TCRs were present in many individuals. A further reported finding was that TCR beta sequences accurately predicted the HLA-A and HLA-B alleles for most subjects in the first cohort. At a false discovery rate of 0.05, a later analysis linked some 18,000 TCR beta sequences to specific HLA alleles. The classifier was reported to diagnose cytomegalovirus status with high specificity and sensitivity in both the original and validation cohorts. Because counts were too low, roughly 18 rarely observed V segments, including chromosome 9 orphons, were left out of the earlier analysis of some 640 of the donors. According to the authors, the approach could potentially be generalized to other disease states and immunological phenotypes. In the study, around 150 TCR beta chains were listed as associated with cytomegalovirus. In a later genetic analysis, a missense DCLRE1C variant was associated with V-gene and J-gene trimming of TCR beta chains, and the association was replicated in an independent cohort. Because HLA typing was unavailable for some donors at each locus, only the typed subset was used in association tests. Some IMGT-functional V segments, including TRBV6-2 and TRBV6-3, could not be distinguished by the 87-base-pair reads and were therefore excluded. According to a later genetic analysis, donors in an Asian-associated ancestry cluster had fewer N-insertions in productive TCRs than the roughly 700-donor mean.

The cohort was made up of hundreds of healthy bone marrow donors. All cohort members were sampled while nominally healthy, although unrecorded immune exposures were likely present. Of the 610 or so cohort members, fewer than 300 had positive CMV serostatus and 350 to 450 had negative CMV serostatus, and CMV serostatus was not recorded for the donor. Each donor provided a peripheral blood sample, and peripheral blood mononuclear cells were used for TCR beta sequencing. The Qiagen DNeasy Blood Extraction Kit was used to extract genomic DNA from the blood cell samples. Turning to this clone: Its binding antigen is unknown. No base-level quality is on record; no much larger clone is a single base apart.

From the cysteine up to the phenylalanine, the CDR3 has a length of 15 residues. This entry keeps only the CDR3 DNA: 45 bases, framed from base 1. V loses 6 bases at its end and J loses 7 bases; junction bases beyond the gene matches: 10. The germline V gene (reference sequence) specifies MNHEY as CDR1 and SMNVEV as CDR2. Library preparation employed the immunoSEQ multiplex PCR assay. The multiplex PCR relied on a mix of 60 forward primers for TCR Vbeta segments and 13 reverse primers for TCR Jbeta segments. Amplification of the CDR3 region of rearranged TCR beta genes was performed with a multiplex PCR assay on genomic DNA. Amplified TCR beta libraries were sequenced as 87-base-pair reads on the Illumina HiSeq System. For the original study's pipeline: In a later analysis, roughly 80 million unique TCR beta chains were counted across the approximately 620 repertoires, and around 11 million of these chains were shared by at least two donors. A nearest-neighbor algorithm error-corrected the raw reads and collapsed the reads into unique sequences, merging closely related sequences to remove PCR and sequencing errors. To assign V, D and J gene segments, CDR3 sequences were aligned to IMGT reference sequences. For a sequence to be retained, a match of at least six nucleotides to both a V gene segment and a J gene segment was required. A rearrangement counted as productive if the CDR3 had no stop codons and remained in frame with V and J, and every other rearrangement counted as non-productive. CDR3 was defined according to IMGT convention as the region running from the second conserved V-encoded cysteine to the conserved J-encoded phenylalanine. In an earlier analysis of just under 600 of the donors, sequences lacking an unambiguous match to a single V gene segment were excluded. An earlier analysis of a few hundred of the donors called V segments functional above 56.7% productive rearrangements and segregating when the between-donor standard deviation exceeded 5%. A statistical classification framework was built to diagnose cytomegalovirus status from the catalog of TCR beta chain sequences. A later analysis assigned V and J genes by comparing TCR nucleotide sequences with IMGT/GENE-DB human TR gene sequences. In a later analysis, CDR3 sequences and most-parsimonious VDJ recombination scenarios were assigned using the TCRdist pipeline. In a later analysis, every TCR beta chain was defined by the combination of its CDR3 amino acid sequence and its V-gene family, and reads without a unique V-gene family were dropped. In a later analysis, approximately 640 highly shared, low-generation-probability nucleotide sequences were removed to address suspected cross-contamination and a sequencing artifact. A later analysis calculated a clonal expansion index for each public chain from normalized within-repertoire ranks of inferred template counts. A later analysis computed generation probabilities with a VDJ recombination model fitted to out-of-frame rearrangements, and checked the results against IGoR. In a later analysis, TCR-TCR, TCR-HLA and TCR-CMV co-occurrence was scored with hypergeometric tests, and a repertoire-size bias correction was applied to TCR pairs. False discovery rates were estimated in a later analysis by permuting HLA or CMV assignments 20 times. In a later analysis, co-occurring TCRs were grouped using DBSCAN, with TCRdist sequence similarity added in when clustering inside HLA-allele-positive subsets. For co-occurrence clustering, repertoires with fewer than 30,000 or more than 120,000 public chains were excluded, along with 5 or 6 repertoires with anomalous nucleotide sharing. TCRdb's version of the immuneACCESS table is confined to in-frame rearrangements and falls short of the full clone set. An unresolved V gene accounts for under half of the shortfall where checked; the remainder is of unknown origin. That table is the source of V, J and clone size, and D and trimming were worked out from the DNA. Here the sample has roughly 140,000 clones; more than 75% occur a single time. The ten largest account for 3.5% of the sample.

What was sequenced was PBMCs. This sequence uses TRBV27 and TRBJ2-7; TRBD2 fits 12 bases in the junction. This TCR came from a human donor in good health. The CDR3 in this case is CASSVLAGGVGEQYF. Here is the DNA: TGTGCCAGCAGCGTACTAGCGGGAGGTGTAGGAGAGCAGTACTTC.